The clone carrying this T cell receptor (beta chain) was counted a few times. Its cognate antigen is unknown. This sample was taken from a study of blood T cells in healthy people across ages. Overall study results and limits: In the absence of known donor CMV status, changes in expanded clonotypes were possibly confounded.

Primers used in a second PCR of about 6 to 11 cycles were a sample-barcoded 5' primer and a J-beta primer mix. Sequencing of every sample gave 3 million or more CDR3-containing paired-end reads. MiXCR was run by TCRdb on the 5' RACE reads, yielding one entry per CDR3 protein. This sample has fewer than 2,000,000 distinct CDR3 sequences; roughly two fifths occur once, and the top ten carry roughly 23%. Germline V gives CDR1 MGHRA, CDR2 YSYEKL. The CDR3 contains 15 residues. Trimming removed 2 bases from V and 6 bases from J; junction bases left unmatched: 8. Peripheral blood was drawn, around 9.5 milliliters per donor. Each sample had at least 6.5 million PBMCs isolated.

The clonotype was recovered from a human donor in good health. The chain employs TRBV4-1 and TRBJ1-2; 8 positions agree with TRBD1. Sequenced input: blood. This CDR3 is CASSQTGGRKNGYTF. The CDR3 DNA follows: TGCGCCAGCAGCCAAACAGGGGGTAGGAAGAATGGCTACACCTTC.